These T cell receptor beta chains were read from a single sample in a study of OX40 agonist ivuxolimab in advanced cancers. Some clones are missing from TCRdb's copy, which holds only in-frame ones; the method was immunoSEQ multiplex PCR. This sample carries some 54,000 clones, just under 85% of them seen once, and the ten largest clones take approximately 1.2%. The sample here was CD4+ or CD8+ T cells sorted from blood, taken in a trial of the OX40 agonist ivuxolimab. The source of these receptors is an adult with an advanced solid tumor such as melanoma, head and neck, liver or kidney cancer. Both conserved end residues are part of each CDR3. D genes are given only for firm matches. Rows may omit the clone size; those that give it use once, few, many or a size class.

>TRBJ2-1|.|TRBD1|TRBV7-2
CASSWTGARGSEQFF
>TRBJ1-3|.|TRBD1|TRBV28
CASSLYRGSSGNTIYF
>TRBJ1-3|.|TRBD1|TRBV9
CASSDGTGSGNTIYF
>TRBJ2-7|.|.|TRBV2
CASSARSGIAYEQYF
>TRBJ2-3|.|.|TRBV15
CATSSAGNTDTQYF
>TRBJ2-3|.|TRBD1|TRBV11-3
CASSLGQSTDTQYF
>TRBJ1-1|.|.|TRBV29-1
CSVENEGPEAFF
>TRBJ1-1|once|.|TRBV11-3
CASGTGGQEAFF
>TRBJ1-2|.|TRBD1|TRBV10-3
CAISSPGQGRYGYTF
>TRBJ2-5|.|TRBD1|TRBV19
CASSSLLRDRGQETQYF
>TRBJ2-4|few|TRBD2|TRBV30
CAWSSLAGKKNIQYF
>TRBJ1-1|once|TRBD1|TRBV6-4
CASSPTGMNTEAFF
>TRBJ2-7|.|.|TRBV28
CASSFRDEQYF
>TRBJ2-2|.|.|TRBV13
CASSPGTPQNTGELFF
>TRBJ1-3|.|.|TRBV4-1
CASSQPKTGSSGNTIYF
>TRBJ1-5|.|.|TRBV9
CASSVGEGQPQHF
>TRBJ2-1|.|.|TRBV2
CASTESPRYSYNEQFF
>TRBJ2-2|.|TRBD2|TRBV7-9
CASSLGSSGRTNTGELFF
>TRBJ1-2|.|.|TRBV28
CASSSLLNPGYTF
>TRBJ2-1|.|.|TRBV5-1
CASSFTYNEQFF
>TRBJ1-1|.|.|TRBV19
CASSEQRNTEAFF
>TRBJ2-2|.|.|TRBV6-5
CASSYLSGSVGELFF
>TRBJ2-7|few|.|TRBV7-3
CASSPRRGSIDEQYF
>TRBJ2-3|.|.|TRBV27
CASSLGLNPSTDTQYF